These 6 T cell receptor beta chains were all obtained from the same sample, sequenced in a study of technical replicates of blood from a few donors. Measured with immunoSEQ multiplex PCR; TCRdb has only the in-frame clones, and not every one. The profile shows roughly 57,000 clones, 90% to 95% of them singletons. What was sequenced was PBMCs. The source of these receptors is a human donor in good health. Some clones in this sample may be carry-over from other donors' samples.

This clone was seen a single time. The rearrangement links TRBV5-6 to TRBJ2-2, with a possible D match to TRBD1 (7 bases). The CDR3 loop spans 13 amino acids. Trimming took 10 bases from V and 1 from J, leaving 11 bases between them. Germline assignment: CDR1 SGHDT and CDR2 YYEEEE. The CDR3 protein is CASQGGNTGELFF. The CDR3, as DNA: TGTGCCTCCCAGGGGGGGAACACCGGGGAGCTGTTTTTT.

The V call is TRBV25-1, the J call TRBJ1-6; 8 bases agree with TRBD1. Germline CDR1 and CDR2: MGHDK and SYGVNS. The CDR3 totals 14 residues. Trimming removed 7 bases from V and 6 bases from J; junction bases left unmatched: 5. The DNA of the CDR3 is TGTGCCAGCACCGGGACAGGACCTAATTCACCCCTCCACTTT. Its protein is CASTGTGPNSPLHF.

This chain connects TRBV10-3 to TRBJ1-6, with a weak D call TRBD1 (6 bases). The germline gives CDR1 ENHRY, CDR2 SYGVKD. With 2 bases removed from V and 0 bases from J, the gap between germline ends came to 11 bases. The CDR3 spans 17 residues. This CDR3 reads CAISENRGASYNSPLHF. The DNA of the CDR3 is TGTGCCATCAGTGAGAACCGGGGGGCCTCCTATAATTCACCCCTCCACTTT.

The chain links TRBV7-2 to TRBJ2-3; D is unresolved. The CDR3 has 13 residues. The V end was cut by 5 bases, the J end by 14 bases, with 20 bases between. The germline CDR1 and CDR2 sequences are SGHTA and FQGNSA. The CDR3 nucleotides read TGTGCCAGCAGCCCAATAACGACTCCCCGGAGGTATTTT. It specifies CASSPITTPRRYF.

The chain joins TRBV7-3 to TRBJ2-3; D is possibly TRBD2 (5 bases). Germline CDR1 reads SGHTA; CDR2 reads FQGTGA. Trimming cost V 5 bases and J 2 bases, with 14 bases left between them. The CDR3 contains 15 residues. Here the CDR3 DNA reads TGTGCCAGCAGCCCCTCAGGAGCGGACACAGATACGCAGTATTTT. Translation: CASSPSGADTDTQYF.

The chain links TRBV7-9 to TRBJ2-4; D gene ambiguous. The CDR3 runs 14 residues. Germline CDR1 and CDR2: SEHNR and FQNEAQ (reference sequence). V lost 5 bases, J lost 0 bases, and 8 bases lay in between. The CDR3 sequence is CASSKELAKNIQYF. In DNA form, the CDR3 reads TGTGCCAGCAGCAAAGAGTTAGCCAAAAACATTCAGTACTTC.